The rows below give T cell receptor beta chains drawn from one sample of a study of identical twins. Each CDR3 protein gets one entry after TCRdb re-called the 5' RACE reads with MiXCR. The sample has approximately 490,000 distinct CDR3 sequences; more than 20% are singletons. The data were also submitted as part of a second study, on yellow fever vaccine responses in identical twins.

The sample consisted of CD4+ T cells sorted from blood. The source is a woman between 18 and 29 years old in good health. Each CDR3 is given without its conserved first and last residue. The order of the fields is CDR3 length, V gene, CDR3 protein.

>16|TRBV4-1
ASSRRSLGGELTDTQY
>11|TRBV28
ASNRQGPYEQY
>11|TRBV4-1
ASSQRGEDTIY
>9|TRBV10-3
AISEAQRQF
>14|TRBV5-1
ASSLRYTPPYNEQF
>11|TRBV6-6
ASSYVKRAEAF
>15|TRBV5-1
ASSPGGASMQTGELF
>15|TRBV28
ASSPYLGLAGVNEQF
>14|TRBV6-1
ASSEVRTGGGYGYT
>13|TRBV12-3/TRBV12-4
ASSQGLAEQETQY
>13|TRBV24-1
ATSDPTGLYNEQF
>12|TRBV7-2
ASSQWASGYEQY
>14|TRBV18
ASSPPKKADFKTQY
>13|TRBV11-1
ASSFGGLTYNEQF
>11|TRBV5-1
ASSPGSGYEQY
>15|TRBV5-1
ASSADSRGTSYNEQF
>13|TRBV18
ASSPSALGRTEAF
>10|TRBV12-3/TRBV12-4
ATHRGGTEAF
>11|TRBV12-3/TRBV12-4
ASWGKGTGELF
>12|TRBV14
ASSQTRFSYEQY
>16|TRBV4-1
ASSQRVDRSSYNSPLH
>15|TRBV5-6
ASSLASGGAIVAEQF
>15|TRBV7-9
ASSLDIQGARNTEAF
>13|TRBV6-1
ASPKQGVPAGELF
>10|TRBV15
ATSHEGDGYT
>16|TRBV27
ASASRELWHSGANVLT
>16|TRBV5-1
ASSLDPTSGGLTDTQY
>12|TRBV18
ASSPQYGTGELF
>15|TRBV2
ASSSERLAGGTDTQY
>13|TRBV7-9
ASSLAGGEHTEAF
>14|TRBV27
ASSRAWGGVLYEQY
>13|TRBV5-1
ASSLASLAGNEQF
>14|TRBV2
ASSSWAPRGAGELF
>11|TRBV5-6
ASSSTGGQPQH
>10|TRBV12-3/TRBV12-4
ASRQANYGYT
>13|TRBV21-1
ASRPGGSPNNEQF
>13|TRBV4-1
ASSQEWQGRQPQH
>17|TRBV12-3/TRBV12-4
ASSLVGRGLAASKNIQY
>13|TRBV10-3
AISEGGAVLDEQY
>13|TRBV5-1
ASSPSTTGTYEQY
>12|TRBV5-6
ASSWDLKNTEAF
>13|TRBV7-2
ASSLAEGLSGELF
>11|TRBV24-1
ATSVGSTDTQY
>14|TRBV24-1
ATSVLRGAVNTEAF
>12|TRBV25-1
ASSDTPGILEQF
>11|TRBV29-1
SVEPQTNTEAF
>13|TRBV7-9
ASSWDRGSTDTQY
>11|TRBV12-3/TRBV12-4
ASSAGLNYEQY
>12|TRBV7-9
ASSLLTSRSPLH
>12|TRBV5-1
ASSRDREGGELF
>10|TRBV20-1
SASLTPETQY
>13|TRBV6-1
ASSAGQVPQETQY
>12|TRBV6-1
AGRDRVSTDTQY
>14|TRBV7-8
ASSRLAGASGNTQY
>13|TRBV2
ASSASGQGSHGYT